This T cell receptor beta chain was recovered during a study of human T cells and chemical hapten exposure. General study results and limits: Patch test scores rose with PT1 expanded TCR counts, a positive correlation.

Using its own MiXCR run on the RACE reads, TCRdb lists one record per CDR3 protein. This table holds some 59,000 distinct CDR3 sequences, approximately 11% found once. This clonotype was recorded at least ten times. The antigen remains unidentified. Time point indicated: pre-sensitization, week 0. Treatment here: therapeutic diphenylcyclopropenone sensitization with weekly scalp DPC. It was from unfractionated whole blood that total RNA was extracted. Germline V gene data show CDR1 as LGHNA and CDR2 as YSLEER. V was clipped by 0 bases and J by 7 bases; unmatched bases: 11. This CDR3 comprises 17 residues.

The genes are TRBV4-3 and TRBJ2-7; 11 positions agree with TRBD2. This receptor was identified in a woman aged 40 to 50 with alopecia areata. Some clones in this sample may be carry-over from other donors' samples. The sequencing used whole blood, collected in connection with sensitization to the hapten diphenylcyclopropenone (DPC). CDR3 region: CASSQDAPTSGSGEQYF. DNA for the CDR3: TGCGCCAGCAGCCAAGATGCCCCCACTAGCGGGAGCGGGGAGCAGTACTTC.